Here is one T cell receptor (beta chain) with its context. No cognate antigen has been identified for it. Per-base quality was not reported, and no clone a single base away is much larger than it. For repertoire sequencing, genomic DNA was processed from frozen pancreas tissue. The DNeasy Blood and Tissue Kit was used to extract roughly 2-3.1 ug of genomic DNA from umbilical cord blood or frozen pancreas. These data are taken from a study of fetal regulatory T cell absence and autoimmunity (dated by TCRdb to 2017 to 2019). At the level of the whole study: Autoimmunity of the exocrine pancreas was seen in the IPEX patients even though clinical diabetes was absent.

The CDR3, from cysteine to phenylalanine, totals 15 residues. The read is trimmed to its CDR3 DNA, 45 bases read in frame from base 1. The germline V gene provides CDR1 SNHLY and CDR2 FYNNEI. V loses 6 bases, J loses 4 bases, and the germline ends lie 18 bases apart. Here is what the overall study found, with its caveats: TRB gene family usage was broadly similar between cord blood and pancreas, resembling published neonatal and adult repertoires. The oligoclonal enrichment was interpreted as support for antigen-driven autoimmunity in the pancreas before birth in IPEX syndrome. Significant oligoclonal enrichment of the TCR compartment was observed in pancreas versus cord blood, with some top clones enriched more than 90-fold.

On the immunoSEQ human TCRbeta survey platform, TCRbeta CDR3 regions were amplified and barcoded with a two-step multiplex PCR. Sequencing of the libraries was done on Illumina instruments, and IgH was sequenced in parallel from the same samples. Per the authors' processing: To remove PCR and sequencing errors, raw reads were filtered against the IMGT V, D, J definitions and then binned using a nearest-neighbor algorithm. A clone was defined as an identical nucleotide sequence, and differential abundance between tissues was tested with a Fisher exact test for each clone using a pFDR threshold of p<0.01. Clones whose frequencies were too low for statistical inference were excluded by a minimum inclusion filter of 10 in either sample. The immunoSEQ Analyzer was used for pairwise clonal comparisons, and IMGT tools were used to assess gene family usage. TCRdb's version of the immuneACCESS table is confined to in-frame rearrangements and falls short of the full clone set. An unresolved V gene accounts for under half of the shortfall where checked; the remainder is of unknown origin. V and J calls plus clone size are reproduced from that table; the DNA served to infer D and trimming. The sample table lists about 95,000 clones, roughly 70% of them with a count of one. Jointly, the top ten make up roughly 2% of the sample.

This clonotype was obtained from a male donor with IPEX syndrome. The source material was pancreas tissue. The rearrangement joined TRBV2 to TRBJ1-2; TRBD1 is perhaps the D gene, given 5 matching bases. CDR3 loop: CASSRRTSVPYGYTF. The DNA sequence reads TGTGCCAGCAGCCGGAGGACATCAGTACCCTATGGCTACACCTTC.